Below are 5 T cell receptor beta chains sequenced from a single sample in a study of blood T cell repertoires in COVID-19. Some clones are missing from TCRdb's copy, which holds only in-frame ones; the method was immunoSEQ multiplex PCR. In the table there are roughly 140,000 clones, around 79% of which are singletons. The sample was peripheral blood. All receptors derive from a man aged 45-65 years with active or convalescent COVID-19.

V and J are TRBV27 and TRBJ1-2; TRBD1 matches 7 bases. CDR1 and CDR2 from the germline V gene are MNHEY and SMNVEV (reference sequence). V shed 6 bases and J 6 bases; nucleotides not matched to a gene: 7. The CDR3 is 13 amino acids. The CDR3 DNA follows: TGTGCCAGCAGGCCGACAGGGTACCATGGCTACACCTTC. Encoded protein: CASRPTGYHGYTF.

The chain has TRBV4-1 and TRBJ1-2; D perhaps matches TRBD1 (6 bases). Germline CDR1 reads MGHRA; CDR2 reads YSYEKL. V lost 1 base, J lost 8 bases, and 14 bases lay in between. The CDR3 sequence is 14 residues long. CDR3 DNA sequence: TGCGCCAGCAGCCAAGGGCCGCAGGGGTACGGCTACACCTTC. Translated, it gives CASSQGPQGYGYTF.

The rearrangement joins TRBV10-3 to TRBJ2-7, with D uncertain. Germline assignment: CDR1 ENHRY and CDR2 SYGVKD. The V and J ends lost 3 bases and 4 bases respectively, with 4 bases between them. This CDR3 has 11 residues. CDR3: CAISDTYEQYF. Here the CDR3 DNA reads TGTGCCATCAGTGATACTTACGAGCAGTACTTC.

This clone was seen once. The V gene is TRBV27, the J gene TRBJ2-3, with D perhaps TRBD2 (6 bases). The CDR3 runs to 15 residues. Germline CDR1 reads MNHEY; CDR2 reads SMNVEV (reference sequence). V lost 6 bases to trimming and J lost 4 bases, with 17 bases between them. The CDR3 DNA sequence: TGTGCCAGCAGGAACTGGGGGGTTGGGGCAGATACGCAGTATTTT. Translated, it gives CASRNWGVGADTQYF.

The chain joins TRBV3-1 (or the pseudogene TRBV3-2) to TRBJ1-2; 9 bases agree with TRBD1. Germline V gives CDR1 LGHDT, CDR2 YNNKEL (reference sequence). This CDR3 comprises 17 residues. The junction had 13 bases not matched to a gene; V was cut back by 0 bases and J by 8 bases. In nucleotides, the CDR3 is TGTGCCAGCAGCCAAGAGGACACAGGGGGCGGGCAGGGCGGCTACACCTTC. This encodes CASSQEDTGGGQGGYTF.